The source of this T cell receptor (beta chain) is a study of cytomegalovirus exposure and HLA in healthy donors. Germline loops: CDR1 MNHNS, CDR2 SASEGT. This CDR3 contains 15 residues. Trimming cost V 6 bases and J 6 bases, with 15 bases left between them. PCR used 60 Vbeta primers and 13 Jbeta primers. This table comes from immunoSEQ multiplex PCR, and its TCRdb copy is limited to in-frame clones, with some not included. This sample's table has around 120,000 clones. Material: PBMCs. The chain has TRBV6-1 and TRBJ1-6; TRBD1 might be the D (5 bases). This receptor was taken from a man between 18 and 35 years old in good health and CMV-seronegative. The CDR3 DNA reads as TGTGCCAGCAGGGGGTGGGGGGGGTTTAATTCACCCCTCCACTTT. It is translated as CASRGWGGFNSPLHF.